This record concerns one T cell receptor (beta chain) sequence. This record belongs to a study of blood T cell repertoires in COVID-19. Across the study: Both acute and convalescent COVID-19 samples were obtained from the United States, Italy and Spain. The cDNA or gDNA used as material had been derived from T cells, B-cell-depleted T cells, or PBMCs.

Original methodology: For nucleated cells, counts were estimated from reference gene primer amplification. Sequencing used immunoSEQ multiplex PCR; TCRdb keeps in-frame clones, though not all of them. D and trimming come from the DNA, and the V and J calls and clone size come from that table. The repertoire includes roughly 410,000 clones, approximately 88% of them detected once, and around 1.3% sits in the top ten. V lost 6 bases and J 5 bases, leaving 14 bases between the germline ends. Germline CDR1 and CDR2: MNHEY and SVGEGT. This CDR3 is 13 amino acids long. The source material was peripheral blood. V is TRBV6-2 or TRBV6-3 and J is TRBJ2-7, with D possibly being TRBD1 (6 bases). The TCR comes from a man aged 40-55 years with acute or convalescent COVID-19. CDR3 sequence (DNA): TGTGCCAGCAGCCGTAAACAGGGTCACGAGCAGTACTTC. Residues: CASSRKQGHEQYF.